The 25 T cell receptor beta chains reported below all come from one sample, sequenced in a study of blood T cell repertoires in COVID-19. Here immunoSEQ multiplex PCR was the method, and the copy in TCRdb shows in-frame clones only, minus some. The sample holds about 100,000 clones, 60% to 85% seen once. Sequencing was done on a sample of peripheral blood. The source is a woman older than 75 with active or convalescent COVID-19.

This clone was picked up a small number of times. V and J are TRBV4-2 and TRBJ1-1; D is unclear. V lost 0 bases to trimming and J lost 7 bases, with 9 bases between them. The length of the CDR3 is 13 residues. From germline, CDR1 is LGHNA and CDR2 YNFKEQ. The chain's CDR3 is CASSQEVRGEAFF. In nucleotides, the CDR3 is TGTGCCAGCAGCCAAGAAGTTCGGGGTGAAGCTTTCTTT.

This clone was counted a single time. The genes are TRBV6-5 and TRBJ1-3; 9 nucleotides align to TRBD1. Germline CDR1 reads MNHEY; CDR2 reads SVGAGI. The CDR3 extends over 15 amino acids. V was clipped by 6 bases and J by 8 bases; unmatched bases: 11. CDR3 nucleotide sequence: TGTGCCAGCAGGGGGACAGGGTCGCTCAGTCACACCATATATTTT. This sequence encodes CASRGTGSLSHTIYF.

The chain employs TRBV4-3 and TRBJ2-7, with D possibly matching TRBD2 (6 bases). CDR1 and CDR2 (germline): LGHNA, YSLEER. The CDR3 totals 14 residues. V shed 6 bases and J shed 1 base, with 13 bases lying between them. CDR3 loop: CASSTGALSYEQYF. The CDR3 DNA reads as TGCGCCAGCAGTACGGGAGCCCTATCCTACGAGCAGTACTTC.

The chain carries TRBV28 and TRBJ1-2, with TRBD1 identical over 10 bases. Trimming removed 3 bases from V and 3 bases from J; junction bases left unmatched: 4. The V gene's germline CDR1 is MDHEN and CDR2 SYDVKM. CDR3 length: 15 residues. CDR3 coding DNA: TGTGCCAGCAGTTTGGGGACAGGGGTTTACTATGGCTACACCTTC. Protein product: CASSLGTGVYYGYTF.

The V and J genes are TRBV7-2 and TRBJ2-1, with TRBD1 as a possible D gene (6 bases). The CDR3 loop spans 15 amino acids. The V end lost 3 bases, the J end lost 2 bases, and 11 bases lay between the germline ends. Germline V lookup: CDR1 SGHTA, CDR2 FQGNSA. CDR3 nucleotides: TGTGCCAGCAGCTTCTCAGGGGCCACCTACAATGAGCAGTTCTTC. Translated: CASSFSGATYNEQFF. The complete variable domain, with remaining parts taken from reference TRBV7-2 and TRBJ2-1, reads GAGVSQSPSNKVTEKGKDVELRCDPISGHTALYWYRQSLGQGLEFLIYFQGNSAPDKSGLPSDRFSAERTGGSVSTLTIQRTQQEDSAVYLCASSFSGATYNEQFFGPGTRLTVL.

The chain combines TRBV6-5 with TRBJ1-5, with D hard to call. Trimming removed 10 bases at V and 0 bases at J, with 13 bases between. CDR3 length: 14 residues. Germline V lookup: CDR1 MNHEY, CDR2 SVGAGI. This chain's CDR3 is CATQGAPSNQPQHF. The CDR3 coding sequence is TGTGCCACCCAAGGAGCCCCTAGCAATCAGCCCCAGCATTTT.

The chain has TRBV6-2 or TRBV6-3 and TRBJ1-1; the match to TRBD1 covers 8 bases. Looked up from germline, CDR1 is MNHEY and CDR2 is SVGEGT. V trimming: 2 bases; J trimming: 4 bases; junction bases outside the gene matches: 9. This CDR3 is 16 amino acids long. CDR3 coding DNA: TGTGCCAGCAGTTACGGCGGACAGGGACGATTCACTGAAGCTTTCTTT. Residues: CASSYGGQGRFTEAFF.

This rearrangement joins TRBV5-1 to TRBJ2-5; 8 bases agree with TRBD2. The V segment lost 3 bases and the J segment 4 bases; nucleotides outside the gene matches: 5. CDR3 length: 14 amino acids. Germline CDR1 is SGHRS and CDR2 is YFSETQ. Written as DNA, the CDR3 is TGCGCCAGCAGCTGGGCCGGGAGGGGAGAGACCCAGTACTTC. Protein product: CASSWAGRGETQYF.

The V call is TRBV7-9, the J call TRBJ2-7, with 7 bases identical to TRBD1. In germline, CDR1 is SEHNR, CDR2 FQNEAQ (reference sequence). The CDR3 covers 12 residues. Unmatched junction bases numbered 5, after V lost 6 bases and J lost 6 bases. For the CDR3, the DNA is TGTGCCAGCAGTCAACAGGGGCTCGAGCAGTACTTC. The encoded protein is CASSQQGLEQYF.

This chain joins TRBV6-5 and TRBJ2-5, with TRBD1 as a possible D gene (6 bases). V lost 2 bases and J lost 4, with 14 bases in between. Germline assignment: CDR1 MNHEY and CDR2 SVGAGI. The CDR3 runs 15 residues. CDR3 residues: CASSYDRLGRETQYF. CDR3 in DNA: TGTGCCAGCAGTTACGACAGGCTGGGGAGAGAGACCCAGTACTTC.

The V and J genes are TRBV18 and TRBJ2-1, with TRBD2 identical over 8 bases. Trimming took 3 bases from V and 5 from J; bases not matched to a gene: 6. Germline loops: CDR1 KGHSH, CDR2 LQKENI. The CDR3 covers 15 residues. The CDR3 here is CASSPGTSGNNEQFF. CDR3 nucleotides: TGTGCCAGCTCACCGGGAACTAGCGGTAACAATGAGCAGTTCTTC. The entire variable domain, with the rest obtained from reference TRBV18 and TRBJ2-1, is as follows: NAGVMQNPRHLVRRRGQEARLRCSPMKGHSHVYWYRQLPEEGLKFMVYLQKENIIDESGMPKERFSAEFPKEGPSILRIQQVVRGDSAAYFCASSPGTSGNNEQFFGPGTRLTVL.

V is TRBV9 and J is TRBJ2-7, with 9 bases matching TRBD2. V was pared by 0 bases and J by 6 bases, with 10 bases of the junction left unmatched. The CDR3 runs to 16 residues. Per germline, CDR1 SGDLS and CDR2 YYNGEE. CDR3 sequence: CASSVDSGRPLGEQYF. The CDR3 DNA reads TGTGCCAGCAGCGTAGACAGCGGGAGGCCCTTGGGCGAGCAGTACTTC.

The chain combines TRBV28 with TRBJ1-5; tentative D call: TRBD1 (5 bases). In germline, CDR1 is MDHEN, CDR2 SYDVKM. V lost 2 bases and J 2 bases, leaving 10 bases between the germline ends. CDR3 size: 15 residues. In DNA form, the CDR3 reads TGTGCCAGCAGTTTAGGAGGGGCTGGCAATCAGCCCCAGCATTTT. This gives the protein CASSLGGAGNQPQHF.

This rearrangement joins TRBV28 to TRBJ2-3, with 10 positions matching TRBD1. V shed 4 bases, J shed 5 bases, and the junction held 6 bases outside the gene matches. The CDR3 length is 15 residues. Germline V gene data show CDR1 as MDHEN and CDR2 as SYDVKM. CDR3 nucleotides: TGTGCCAGCAGTTCCTCCAGGGACAGGGGAGATACGCAGTATTTT. Translated, it gives CASSSSRDRGDTQYF.

The chain couples TRBV2 to TRBJ2-1; D gene uncertain. Trimming pared 5 bases from V and 7 bases from J, leaving 12 bases between. CDR1 is SNHLY, CDR2 FYNNEI, per germline. CDR3 size: 13 residues. In nucleotides, the CDR3 is TGTGCCAGCAGTTCTCTGTTTCTGAATGAGCAGTTCTTC. Translated, it gives CASSSLFLNEQFF.

The chain recombines TRBV19 with TRBJ1-4, with D unresolved. The CDR3 sequence is 15 residues long. V lost 7 bases and J lost 0, with 12 bases in between. Germline V gene data show CDR1 as LNHDA and CDR2 as SQIVND (reference sequence). The CDR3 loop is CASKKVAATNEKLFF. The CDR3 DNA reads TGTGCCAGTAAAAAGGTAGCAGCAACTAATGAAAAACTGTTTTTT.

The V and J genes are TRBV2 and TRBJ2-1, with 7 bases fitting TRBD2. V lost 3 bases to trimming and J lost 4 bases; unmatched junction nucleotides: 3. The CDR3 is 14 residues long. Germline V gives CDR1 SNHLY, CDR2 FYNNEI. The CDR3 DNA is TGTGCCAGCAGTGAGCGAGCGGGATACAATGAGCAGTTCTTC. This sequence encodes CASSERAGYNEQFF.

The V call is TRBV6-1, the J call TRBJ1-6, with D tentatively TRBD1 (5 bases). V was trimmed by 4 bases and J by 0 bases, leaving 13 bases between them. Germline values: CDR1 MNHNS, CDR2 SASEGT. The CDR3 is made up of 17 amino acids. The CDR3 loop is CASSGLGPGSYNSPLHF. The CDR3 DNA reads as TGTGCCAGCAGTGGTCTGGGGCCGGGCTCCTATAATTCACCCCTCCACTTT.

The V and J genes are TRBV18 and TRBJ2-1; 12 positions match TRBD2. Germline V gene data show CDR1 as KGHSH and CDR2 as LQKENI. V lost 0 bases to trimming and J lost 7 bases; unmatched junction nucleotides: 7. The CDR3 has 17 residues. The CDR3 region is CASSPPMTSGSTNEQFF. DNA of the CDR3: TGTGCCAGCTCACCACCTATGACTAGCGGGAGTACTAATGAGCAGTTCTTC.

This sequence joins TRBV4-1 and TRBJ2-7; the match to TRBD2 covers 12 bases. Losses at the gene ends were 9 bases for V and 4 bases for J; bases not matched to a gene: 4. The germline CDR1 and CDR2 sequences are MGHRA and YSYEKL. This CDR3 contains 13 residues. The CDR3 sequence: CASSLAGGYEQYF. The DNA for the CDR3 is TGCGCCAGTTCTCTAGCGGGAGGGTACGAGCAGTACTTC.

The chain is built from TRBV11-3 and TRBJ2-7, with TRBD2 identical over 15 bases. Germline lookup yields CDR1 SGHNT and CDR2 YENEEA. This CDR3 comprises 15 residues. V shed 5 bases, J shed 4 bases, and the junction held 3 bases outside the gene matches. CDR3 in DNA: TGTGCCAGCAGCGGGGGACTAGCGGGAGGATACGAGCAGTACTTC. Protein: CASSGGLAGGYEQYF.

The chain couples TRBV7-9 to TRBJ1-5; the D is unclear. Germline loops: CDR1 SEHNR, CDR2 FQNEAQ (reference sequence). Deletions cut 7 bases from V and 0 bases from J, with 10 bases between. CDR3 length: 14 amino acids. This chain's CDR3 is CASTTAGSNQPQHF. The CDR3 DNA sequence: TGTGCCAGCACCACCGCGGGTAGCAATCAGCCCCAGCATTTT.

This clone was found once. The chain links TRBV19 to TRBJ1-4, with 8 bases fitting TRBD1. The germline V gene encodes CDR1 LNHDA and CDR2 SQIVND (reference sequence). Unmatched junction bases numbered 5, after V lost 4 bases and J lost 7 bases. This CDR3 has 14 amino acids. The CDR3 DNA follows: TGTGCCAGTAGTACGGACAGGGACAGTGAAAAACTGTTTTTT. Its protein is CASSTDRDSEKLFF.

The V gene is TRBV7-8, the J gene TRBJ2-3; 9 bases map to TRBD2. Trimming at V came to 1 base and at J to 5 bases, leaving 7 bases not matched to a gene. The CDR3 is 16 amino acids. Germline lookup yields CDR1 SGHVS and CDR2 FQNEAQ. CDR3 nucleotides: TGTGCCAGCAGCTTAGATGCAGCGGGAGGCGTAGATACGCAGTATTTT. Protein: CASSLDAAGGVDTQYF.

The chain recombines TRBV10-2 with TRBJ1-2; D not resolved. The CDR3 totals 14 residues. V was pared by 3 bases and J by 5 bases, with 13 bases between. Germline CDR1 and CDR2: WSHSY and SAAADI. CDR3 amino acids: CASSDYRAGYGYTF. The DNA of the CDR3 is TGCGCCAGCAGTGATTACCGGGCGGGGTATGGCTACACCTTC.